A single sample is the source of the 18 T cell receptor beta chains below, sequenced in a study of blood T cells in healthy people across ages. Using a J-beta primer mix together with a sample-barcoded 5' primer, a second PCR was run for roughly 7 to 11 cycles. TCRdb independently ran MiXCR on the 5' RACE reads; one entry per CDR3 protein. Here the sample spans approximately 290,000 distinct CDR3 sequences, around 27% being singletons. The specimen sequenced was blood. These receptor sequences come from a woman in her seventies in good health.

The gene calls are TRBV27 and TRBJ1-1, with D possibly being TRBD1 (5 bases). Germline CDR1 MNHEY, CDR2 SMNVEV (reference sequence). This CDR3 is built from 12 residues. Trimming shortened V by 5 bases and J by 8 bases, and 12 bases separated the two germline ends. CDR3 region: CASSTGTREAFF. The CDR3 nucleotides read TGTGCCAGCAGTACTGGGACCCGAGAAGCTTTCTTT.

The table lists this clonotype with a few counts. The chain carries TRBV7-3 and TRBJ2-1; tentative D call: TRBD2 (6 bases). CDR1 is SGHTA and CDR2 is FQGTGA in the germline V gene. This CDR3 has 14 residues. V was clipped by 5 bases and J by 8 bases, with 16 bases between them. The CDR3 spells CASSQTRFSHEQFF. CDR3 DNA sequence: TGTGCCAGCAGCCAGACTAGATTTAGCCATGAGCAGTTCTTC.

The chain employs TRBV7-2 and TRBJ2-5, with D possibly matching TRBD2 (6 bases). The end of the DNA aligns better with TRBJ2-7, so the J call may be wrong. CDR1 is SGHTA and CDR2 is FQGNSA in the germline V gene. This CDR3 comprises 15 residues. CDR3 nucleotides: TGTGCCAGCAGCTCAGGCCGGGGGTTCTTCTACGAGCAGTACTTC. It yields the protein CASSSGRGFFYEQYF.

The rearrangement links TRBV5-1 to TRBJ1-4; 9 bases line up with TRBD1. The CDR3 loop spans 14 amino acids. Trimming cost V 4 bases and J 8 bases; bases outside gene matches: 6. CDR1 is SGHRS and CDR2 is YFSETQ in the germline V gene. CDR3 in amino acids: CASSTGQGAEKLFF. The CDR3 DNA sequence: TGCGCCAGCAGCACGGGACAGGGAGCCGAAAAACTGTTTTTT.

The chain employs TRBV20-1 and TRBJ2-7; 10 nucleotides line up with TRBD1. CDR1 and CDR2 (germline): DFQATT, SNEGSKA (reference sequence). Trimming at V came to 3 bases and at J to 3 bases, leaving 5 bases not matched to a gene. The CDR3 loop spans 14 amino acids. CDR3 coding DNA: TGCAGTGCTAGTAGGGGGACAGGGGTCTACGAGCAGTACTTC. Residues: CSASRGTGVYEQYF.

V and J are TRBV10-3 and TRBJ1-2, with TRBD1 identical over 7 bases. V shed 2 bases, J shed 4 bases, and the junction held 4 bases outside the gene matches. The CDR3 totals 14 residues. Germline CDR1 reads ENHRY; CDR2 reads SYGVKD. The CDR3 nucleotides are TGTGCCATCAGTGAGACAGGGGAGGGCTATGGCTACACCTTC. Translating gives CAISETGEGYGYTF.

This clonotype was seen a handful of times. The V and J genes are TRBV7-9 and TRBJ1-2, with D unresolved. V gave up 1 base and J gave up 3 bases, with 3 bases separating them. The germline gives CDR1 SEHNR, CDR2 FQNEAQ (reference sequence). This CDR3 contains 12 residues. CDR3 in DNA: TGTGCCAGCAGCTTAGACGACTATGGCTACACCTTC. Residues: CASSLDDYGYTF.

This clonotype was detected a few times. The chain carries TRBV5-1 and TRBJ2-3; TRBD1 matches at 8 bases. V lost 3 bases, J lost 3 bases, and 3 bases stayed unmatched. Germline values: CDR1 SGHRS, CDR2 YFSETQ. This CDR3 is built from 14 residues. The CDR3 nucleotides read TGCGCCAGCAGCTACGGACAGGGTACAGATACGCAGTATTTT. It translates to CASSYGQGTDTQYF.

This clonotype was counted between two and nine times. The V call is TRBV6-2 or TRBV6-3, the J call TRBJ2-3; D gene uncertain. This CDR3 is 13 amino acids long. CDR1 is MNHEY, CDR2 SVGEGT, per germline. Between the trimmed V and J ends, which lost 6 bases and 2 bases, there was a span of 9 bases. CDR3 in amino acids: CASREILTDTQYF. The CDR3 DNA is TGTGCCAGCAGAGAGATTCTCACAGATACGCAGTATTTT.

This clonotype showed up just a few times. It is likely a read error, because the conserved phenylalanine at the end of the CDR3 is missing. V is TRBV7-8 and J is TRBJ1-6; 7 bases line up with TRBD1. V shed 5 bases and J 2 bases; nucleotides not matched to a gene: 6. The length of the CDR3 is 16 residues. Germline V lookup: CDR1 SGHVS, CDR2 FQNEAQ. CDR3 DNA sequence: TGTGCCAGCAGCCTCGACAGGGTGCCCTATAATTCACCCCTCCACGTT. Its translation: CASSLDRVPYNSPLHV.

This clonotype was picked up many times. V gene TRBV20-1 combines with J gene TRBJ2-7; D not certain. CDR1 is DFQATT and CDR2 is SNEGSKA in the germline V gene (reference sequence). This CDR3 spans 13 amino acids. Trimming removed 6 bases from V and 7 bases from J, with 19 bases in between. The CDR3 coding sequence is TGCAGTGCAAACGGGCAGTCTCCTAGGGAGCAGTACTTC. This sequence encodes CSANGQSPREQYF.

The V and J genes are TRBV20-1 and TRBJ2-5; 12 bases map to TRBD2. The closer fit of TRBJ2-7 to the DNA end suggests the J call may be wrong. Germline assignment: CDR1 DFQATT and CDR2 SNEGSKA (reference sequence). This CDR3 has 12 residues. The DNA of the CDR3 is TGCAGTGCCCCGGGACTAGCGGGCGAGCAGTACTTC. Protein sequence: CSAPGLAGEQYF.

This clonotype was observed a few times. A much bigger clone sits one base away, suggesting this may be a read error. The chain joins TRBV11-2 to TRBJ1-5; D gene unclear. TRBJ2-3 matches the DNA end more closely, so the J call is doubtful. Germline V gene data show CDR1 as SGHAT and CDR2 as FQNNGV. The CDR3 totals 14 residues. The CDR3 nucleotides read TGTGCCAGCAGCTTAGGGGCAGGCAATCAGCCCCAGTATTTT. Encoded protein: CASSLGAGNQPQYF.

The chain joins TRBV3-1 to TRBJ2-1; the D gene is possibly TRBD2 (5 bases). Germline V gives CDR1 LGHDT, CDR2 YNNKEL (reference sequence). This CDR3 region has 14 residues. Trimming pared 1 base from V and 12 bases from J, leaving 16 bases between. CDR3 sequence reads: CASSQVGRGLGQFF. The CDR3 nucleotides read TGTGCCAGCAGCCAAGTCGGTAGAGGGCTTGGGCAGTTCTTC.

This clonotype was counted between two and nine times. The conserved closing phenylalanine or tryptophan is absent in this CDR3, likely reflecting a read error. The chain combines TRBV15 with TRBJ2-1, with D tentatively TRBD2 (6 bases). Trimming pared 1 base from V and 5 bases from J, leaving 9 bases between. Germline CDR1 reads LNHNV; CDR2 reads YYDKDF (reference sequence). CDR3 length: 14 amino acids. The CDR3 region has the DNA TGTGCCACCAGCAGAGGGGCGGGACACAATGAGCAGTTCCTC. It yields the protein CATSRGAGHNEQFL.

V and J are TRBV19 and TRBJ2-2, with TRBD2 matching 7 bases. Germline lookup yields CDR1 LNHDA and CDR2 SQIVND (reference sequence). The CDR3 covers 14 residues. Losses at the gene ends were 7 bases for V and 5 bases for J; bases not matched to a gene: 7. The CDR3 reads CASIGLETTGELFF. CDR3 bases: TGTGCCAGTATTGGACTAGAGACGACCGGGGAGCTGTTTTTT.

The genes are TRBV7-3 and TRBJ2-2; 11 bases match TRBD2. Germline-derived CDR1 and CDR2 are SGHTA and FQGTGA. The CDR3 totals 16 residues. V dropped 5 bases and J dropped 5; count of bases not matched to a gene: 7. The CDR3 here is CASSVLAGVGTGELFF. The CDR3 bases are TGTGCCAGCAGCGTACTAGCGGGAGTAGGTACCGGGGAGCTGTTTTTT.

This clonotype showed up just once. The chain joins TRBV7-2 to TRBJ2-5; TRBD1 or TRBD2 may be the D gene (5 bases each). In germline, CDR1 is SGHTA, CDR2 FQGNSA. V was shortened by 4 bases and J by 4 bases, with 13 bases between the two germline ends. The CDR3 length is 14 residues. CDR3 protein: CASSSSGAVETQYF. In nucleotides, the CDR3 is TGTGCCAGCAGCTCCTCCGGGGCGGTAGAGACCCAGTACTTC. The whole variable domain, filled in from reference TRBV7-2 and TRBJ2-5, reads GAGVSQSPSNKVTEKGKDVELRCDPISGHTALYWYRQSLGQGLEFLIYFQGNSAPDKSGLPSDRFSAERTGGSVSTLTIQRTQQEDSAVYLCASSSSGAVETQYFGPGTRLLVL.